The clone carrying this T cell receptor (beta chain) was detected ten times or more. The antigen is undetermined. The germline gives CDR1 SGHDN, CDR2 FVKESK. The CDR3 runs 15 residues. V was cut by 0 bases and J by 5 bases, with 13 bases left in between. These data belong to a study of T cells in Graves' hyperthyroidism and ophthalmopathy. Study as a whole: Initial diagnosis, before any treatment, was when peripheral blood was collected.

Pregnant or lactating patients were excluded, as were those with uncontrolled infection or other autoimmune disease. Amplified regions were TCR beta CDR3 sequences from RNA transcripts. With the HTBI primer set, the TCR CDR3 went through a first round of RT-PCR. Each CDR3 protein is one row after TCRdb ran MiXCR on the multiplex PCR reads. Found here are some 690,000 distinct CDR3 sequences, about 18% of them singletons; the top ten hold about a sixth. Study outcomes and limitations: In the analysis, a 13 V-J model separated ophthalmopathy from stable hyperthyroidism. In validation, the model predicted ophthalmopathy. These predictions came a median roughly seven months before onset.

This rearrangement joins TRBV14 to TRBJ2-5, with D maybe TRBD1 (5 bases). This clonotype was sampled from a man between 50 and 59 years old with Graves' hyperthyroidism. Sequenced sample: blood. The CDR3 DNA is TGTGCCAGCAGCCAAGATCGGCAGGGTCGGGAGACCCAGTACTTC. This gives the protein CASSQDRQGRETQYF.